This T cell receptor beta chain derives from a study of blood T cell repertoires in COVID-19. Study-wide background: Samples came from the United States, Italy and Spain, spanning acute and convalescent COVID-19. From T cells, B-cell-depleted T cells, or PBMCs came the material, which was cDNA or gDNA.

Measured with immunoSEQ multiplex PCR; TCRdb has only the in-frame clones, and not every one. The table lists 150,000 to 200,000 clones, around 89% of them singletons. The receptor comes from a woman younger than 45 with acute or convalescent COVID-19. Sequenced sample: peripheral blood.

In DNA form, the CDR3 reads TGTGCCAGCAGTACTAGCGGGTTCTCTGAGCAGTTCTTC. Its translation is CASSTSGFSEQFF. V usage is TRBV6-5 and J usage is TRBJ2-1; 9 bases are shared with TRBD2. CDR3 length: 13 residues. Germline CDR1 and CDR2: MNHEY and SVGAGI. The ends lost 5 bases at V and 9 bases at J; junction bases unmatched: 5.